This T cell receptor (beta chain) is from a study of cytomegalovirus exposure and HLA in healthy donors. Whole-study context: Around 190 million T cells yielded around 100 million unique TCR beta sequences, as an earlier analysis found.

Between the trimmed V and J ends, which lost 1 base and 8 bases, there was a span of 6 bases. This CDR3 has 12 amino acids. Germline CDR1 is SGHTA and CDR2 is FQGNSA. Primers: 60 Vbeta forward and 13 Jbeta reverse. How the authors handled the data: Unique TCR beta chains totaled some 88 million in a later count, with roughly 11 million of them shared. Using immunoSEQ multiplex PCR, the repertoire was profiled, and TCRdb retains in-frame clones only, with some absent. From that table come the V and J calls and clone size; the DNA was used to work out D and trimming. The sample has over 80,000 clones, approximately 85% seen once; the top ten hold roughly 3.5%. In regard to this clone: Antigen specificity is unknown.

Study-wide results and caveats: TCR beta V segments were, for the most part, productive about 87% or about 30% of the time in an earlier analysis.

Sample: PBMCs. The TCR comes from a man aged 25 to 45 in good health and CMV-seropositive. The rearrangement uses TRBV7-2 and TRBJ2-4; D uncertain. The CDR3 protein is CASSLDGYIQYF. The CDR3 DNA is TGTGCCAGCAGCTTAGACGGTTACATTCAGTACTTC.